Each of the 19 T cell receptor beta chains below was sequenced from the same sample in a study of CD8 T cells in ankylosing spondylitis. Study conclusions and caveats: A motif in TCR beta, a set of roughly eight highly homologous variants, appeared characteristic of ankylosing spondylitis blood.

No antigen is known for these receptors. TCRdb used MiXCR to reprocess the 5' RACE reads, holding one entry per CDR3 protein. The sample carries about 450,000 distinct CDR3 sequences, roughly 26% recorded once. Sequenced: blood, either unsorted or a sorted T cell fraction (not recorded which). These receptors were obtained from a male donor with ankylosing spondylitis.

This clonotype has more than one count but fewer than ten. CDR3 region: CASSTRTGSYEQYF. CDR3 coding DNA: TGTGCCAGCAGCACTCGGACAGGGTCTTACGAGCAGTACTTC. V is TRBV11-2 and J is TRBJ2-7, with 8 bases aligning to TRBD1. Germline-derived CDR1 and CDR2 are SGHAT and FQNNGV. The CDR3 runs 14 residues. Trimming cost V 5 bases and J 4 bases; bases outside gene matches: 7.

The sample holds a few counts of this clonotype. This chain connects TRBV29-1 to TRBJ2-3; maybe TRBD2 (6 bases). Germline CDR1 SQVTM, CDR2 ANQGSEA. The V end was cut by 5 bases, the J end by 3 bases, with 15 bases between. The CDR3 consists of 14 residues. CDR3 nucleotide sequence: TGCAGCGTTATCCCGCGGGGCACTACAGATACGCAGTATTTT. Encoded protein: CSVIPRGTTDTQYF.

The sample holds a few counts of this clonotype. This chain links TRBV2 with TRBJ1-1, with D hard to call. The V end was cut by 2 bases, the J end by 3 bases, with 7 bases between. CDR3 length equals 13 residues. CDR1 SNHLY and CDR2 FYNNEI come from the germline V gene. The CDR3 DNA sequence: TGTGCCAGCAGTGAAATGGTGTACACTGAAGCTTTCTTT. Residues: CASSEMVYTEAFF.

This clonotype was counted only a few times. J is TRBJ2-6 and V is TRBV12-5; a possible D gene is TRBD2 (6 bases). V was trimmed by 6 bases and J by 0 bases, leaving 18 bases between them. In germline, CDR1 is LGHNT, CDR2 FRNRAP. The CDR3 contains 18 residues. In nucleotides, the CDR3 is TGTGCTAGTGGCCCATTAGGCGGAGGGAACTCTGGGGCCAACGTCCTGACTTTC. Translation gives CASGPLGGGNSGANVLTF.

The chain has TRBV24-1 and TRBJ2-3, with 12 bases matching TRBD1. The germline CDR1 and CDR2 sequences are KGHDR and SFDVKD. The V gene end was trimmed by 3 bases and the J gene end by 4 bases; junction bases not matched to a gene: 4. The CDR3 spans 16 residues. The CDR3 is CATSDAGQGASDTQYF. The DNA of the CDR3 is TGTGCCACCAGTGATGCGGGACAGGGGGCTTCAGATACGCAGTATTTT.

This clonotype occurred a few times. The chain links TRBV5-5 to TRBJ1-2, with D possibly TRBD1 on 6 matching bases. The CDR3 covers 14 residues. The germline V gene has CDR1 SGHKS and CDR2 YYEKEE (reference sequence). V shed 0 bases and J shed 13 bases, with 19 bases lying between them. This CDR3 is CASSLDRAIRRTTF. The CDR3 coding sequence is TGTGCCAGCAGCTTGGACAGGGCAATCCGGCGTACCACCTTC.

This clonotype came up a few times. V and J are TRBV5-5 and TRBJ2-1; 11 bases are shared with TRBD2. Germline CDR1 SGHKS, CDR2 YYEKEE (reference sequence). This CDR3 is 16 amino acids long. Trimming cost V 4 bases and J 7 bases; bases outside gene matches: 10. Written as DNA, the CDR3 is TGTGCCAGCAGCCAACTCACTAGCGGGAGAGGGAATGAGCAGTTCTTC. Encoded protein: CASSQLTSGRGNEQFF.

The V and J genes are TRBV6-1 and TRBJ1-4; a possible D gene is TRBD1 (5 bases). Germline lookup yields CDR1 MNHNS and CDR2 SASEGT. Trimming took 5 bases from V and 4 from J, leaving 11 bases between them. The CDR3 spans 14 residues. CDR3 sequence reads: CASSRDAYNEKLFF. The CDR3, as DNA: TGTGCCAGCAGTCGGGACGCCTATAATGAAAAACTGTTTTTT.

This clonotype was seen a few times. This chain joins TRBV27 and TRBJ1-1, with a weak D call TRBD1 (5 bases). There are 15 residues in the CDR3. Germline CDR1 and CDR2: MNHEY and SMNVEV (reference sequence). Trimming cost V 3 bases and J 0 bases, with 11 bases left between them. The CDR3 loop is CASSLGGTVNTEAFF. CDR3 DNA sequence: TGTGCCAGCAGTTTGGGGGGGACGGTGAACACTGAAGCTTTCTTT.

The rearrangement uses TRBV20-1 and TRBJ1-1, with a tentative D call TRBD1 (5 bases). The CDR3 contains 11 residues. Germline lookup yields CDR1 DFQATT and CDR2 SNEGSKA (reference sequence). The V end was cut by 5 bases, the J end by 8 bases, with 12 bases between. CDR3 DNA sequence: TGCAGTGCTGGGGACCGGGGGGAAGCTTTCTTT. This codes for CSAGDRGEAFF.

This clonotype was counted between two and nine times. The rearrangement joins TRBV30 to TRBJ2-7; 7 bases map to TRBD1. From germline, CDR1 is GTSNPN and CDR2 SVGIG (reference sequence). J gave up 1 base and V 2 bases, and 8 bases lay outside the gene matches. The CDR3 sequence is 15 residues long. CDR3 sequence (DNA): TGTGCCTGGAGTATAGGGGGCACAGGGTCCTACGAGCAGTACTTC. Translated, it gives CAWSIGGTGSYEQYF.

The chain links TRBV20-1 to TRBJ2-3; no reliable D call. V lost 2 bases, J lost 0 bases, and 12 bases lay in between. Per germline, CDR1 DFQATT and CDR2 SNEGSKA (reference sequence). The CDR3 sequence is 15 residues long. The CDR3 DNA reads TGCAGTGCTAGAAATAGGCTGGGCAGCACAGATACGCAGTATTTT. It specifies CSARNRLGSTDTQYF.

The genes are TRBV25-1 and TRBJ1-2; weak D call: TRBD1 (5 bases). The germline V gene encodes CDR1 MGHDK and CDR2 SYGVNS. CDR3 length equals 13 residues. V lost 6 bases to trimming and J lost 2 bases, with 10 bases between them. The CDR3 region is CASREGYNYGYTF. As DNA, the CDR3 is TGTGCCAGCAGGGAGGGGTACAACTATGGCTACACCTTC.

This sequence joins TRBV5-1 and TRBJ2-5, with 9 nucleotides matching TRBD2. This CDR3 has 17 amino acids. Germline lookup yields CDR1 SGHRS and CDR2 YFSETQ. Trimming removed 0 bases from V and 4 bases from J; junction bases left unmatched: 10. The CDR3 region has the DNA TGCGCCAGCAGCTTGGCCCCATTAGCGGGAGTTGTAGAGACCCAGTACTTC. This codes for CASSLAPLAGVVETQYF.

There are a few counts of this clonotype. This sequence joins TRBV12-5 and TRBJ2-1; TRBD1 might be the D (6 bases). This CDR3 contains 14 residues. The ends were cut back, 6 bases at V and 4 bases at J, with 13 bases in the middle. Germline V gene data show CDR1 as LGHNT and CDR2 as FRNRAP. The CDR3 sequence: CASGAGTPYNEQFF. CDR3 DNA: TGTGCTAGTGGCGCCGGGACACCTTACAATGAGCAGTTCTTC.

The chain carries TRBV7-2 and TRBJ2-7, with TRBD2 matching over 8 bases. Germline CDR1 SGHTA, CDR2 FQGNSA. V was pared by 2 bases and J by 9 bases, with 6 bases of the junction left unmatched. The CDR3 runs 13 residues. DNA of the CDR3: TGTGCCAGCAGCTTAAGCGGGAGCTGGGGGCAGTACTTC. This sequence encodes CASSLSGSWGQYF.

The chain couples TRBV29-1 to TRBJ2-2, with 7 bases fitting TRBD1. The CDR3 contains 14 residues. Unmatched junction bases numbered 12, after V lost 8 bases and J lost 6 bases. CDR1 and CDR2 (germline): SQVTM, ANQGSEA. The CDR3 region has the DNA TGCAGCTTTTCAAAACAGGGGACGTCCGGGGAGCTGTTTTTT. It codes for CSFSKQGTSGELFF.

This clonotype was counted only a few times. V is TRBV30 and J is TRBJ2-3; D remains ambiguous. Trimming cost V 1 base and J 2 bases, with 10 bases left between them. Germline V gene data show CDR1 as GTSNPN and CDR2 as SVGIG (reference sequence). CDR3 length equals 14 residues. CDR3 sequence (DNA): TGTGCCTGGAGTGCAACGCTCCACACAGATACGCAGTATTTT. Translating it yields CAWSATLHTDTQYF.

This clonotype was counted between two and nine times. This rearrangement joins TRBV12-3 or TRBV12-4 to TRBJ2-3; 8 bases are shared with TRBD2. The CDR3 length is 16 residues. J lost 2 bases, V lost 2 bases, and 6 bases had no gene match. In DNA form, the CDR3 reads TGTGCCAGCAGTTTATCAACAGCGGGAGTCACAGATACGCAGTATTTT. As protein: CASSLSTAGVTDTQYF.